Listed below are T cell receptor beta chains from one sample, sequenced in a study of blood T cells in healthy people across ages. TCRdb ran MiXCR on the 5' RACE reads and lists one entry per CDR3 protein. The sample has approximately 800,000 distinct CDR3 sequences, more than 20% seen once; the top ten hold roughly 3.8%. The same specimen was also included in a second study, on T cells of mothers and their children.

Sequenced input: blood. The source of these receptors is a boy between 5 and 17 years old in good health. The CDR3 runs from the conserved cysteine through the conserved F or W. A D gene is named only where the DNA matches it firmly. Size tells how often a clone was seen (once, few, many) or the class of an expanded clone, and some rows leave it out.

clone size	V gene	J gene	D gene	CDR3 DNA	CDR3 protein
few	TRBV20-1	TRBJ2-5	TRBD2	TGCAGTGCTACAGGAGGTTCGCGGGAGCTGTCGGAGACCCAGTACTTC	CSATGGSRELSETQYF
few	TRBV6-5	TRBJ2-5	TRBD1	TGTGCCAGCAGTCCCTTCGGGACAGGCCAAGAGACCCAGTACTTC	CASSPFGTGQETQYF
-	TRBV29-1	TRBJ1-1	-	TGCAGCGCCGTCGAGTTTGAAGCTTTCTTT	CSAVEFEAFF
few	TRBV4-2	TRBJ2-2	-	TGTGCCAGCAGCCAAGATGTGGCCGGGGAGCTGTTTTTT	CASSQDVAGELFF
-	TRBV5-1	TRBJ2-1	-	TGCGCCAGCAGGTCGTCCACCTACAATGAGCAGTTCTTC	CASRSSTYNEQFF
-	TRBV7-6	TRBJ2-5	-	TGTGCCAGCAGCCCCTCGGGGGTAGCACAAGAGACCCAGTACTTC	CASSPSGVAQETQYF
-	TRBV18	TRBJ2-3	-	TGTGCCAGCTCACTGGGACGGCAAAGCACAGATACGCAGTATTTT	CASSLGRQSTDTQYF
few	TRBV29-1	TRBJ1-2	TRBD1	TGCAGCGTTGCGCCACTGACCCAGGGGGCGAGTGGCTACACCTTC	CSVAPLTQGASGYTF
few	TRBV7-6	TRBJ1-3	-	TGTGCCAGCAGCTTAGCGAGCACAGCCTCTGGAAACACCATATATTTT	CASSLASTASGNTIYF
-	TRBV4-3	TRBJ2-3	TRBD1	TGCGCCAGCAGCCCGGACAGGGGGGGTACGCAGTATTTT	CASSPDRGGTQYF
-	TRBV20-1	TRBJ2-5	-	TGCAGTGCTACCCCAGGGCGAGAGACCCAGTACTTC	CSATPGRETQYF
few	TRBV7-8	TRBJ2-3	-	TGTGCCAGCAGCCCAGTAGGCGCCCCGGATACGCAGTATTTT	CASSPVGAPDTQYF
-	TRBV29-1	TRBJ1-2	TRBD1	TGCAGCGCGGGGACAGACTATGGCCACACCTTC	CSAGTDYGHTF
-	TRBV20-1	TRBJ2-7	-	TGCAGTGCTAAACAGGGTGCCTACGAGCAGTACTTC	CSAKQGAYEQYF
-	TRBV7-9	TRBJ2-7	-	TGTGCCAGCAGCTACCTGGGGGGCAGGCAGTACTTC	CASSYLGGRQYF
-	TRBV28	TRBJ2-3	TRBD2	TGTGCCAGCAGTTTATGGCTAGCGGGAGTTGGGGATACGCAGTATTTT	CASSLWLAGVGDTQYF
-	TRBV29-1	TRBJ2-1	-	TGCAGCGTGAAACCCCTTATTAGGGGGTTGAATGAGCAGTTCTTC	CSVKPLIRGLNEQFF
-	TRBV4-1	TRBJ2-4	TRBD2	TGCGCCAGCAGCCAAGAGCCCCCCGGATCAATGGCGGGGGACATTCAGTACTTC	CASSQEPPGSMAGDIQYF
few	TRBV7-3	TRBJ2-2	-	TGTGCCAGCAGCCCAACGGGGACCGGGGAGCTGTTTTTT	CASSPTGTGELFF
-	TRBV2	TRBJ2-3	TRBD1	TGTGCCAGCGGAAACGGACAGGGGTCAGATACGCAGTATTTT	CASGNGQGSDTQYF
-	TRBV7-9	TRBJ2-7	-	TGTGCCAGCATGGGGGTTCCCTCCTACGAGCAGTACTTC	CASMGVPSYEQYF
few	TRBV4-3	TRBJ1-6	-	TGCGCCAGCAGCCATGCCCGTTATAATTCACCCCTCCACTTT	CASSHARYNSPLHF
few	TRBV9	TRBJ2-5	-	TGTGCCAGCAGCGTATCCTCAGGGGAACCCGGGGAGGAGACCCAGTACTTC	CASSVSSGEPGEETQYF
few	TRBV5-1	TRBJ1-4	-	TGCGCCAGCAGCTTGGACTGGATAGTTAATGAAAAACTGTTTTTT	CASSLDWIVNEKLFF
few	TRBV24-1	TRBJ2-1	TRBD2	TGTGCCACCAGTGGTCACCTGGGGCTAGCGGGAGTGGGCTCCTACAATGAGCAGTTCTTC	CATSGHLGLAGVGSYNEQFF
few	TRBV28	TRBJ2-4	TRBD1	TGTGCCAGCAGCCCAGGACAGGTCAAAAACATTCAGTACTTC	CASSPGQVKNIQYF